Shown below are 27 T cell receptor beta chains from a single sample sequenced in a study of T cells after posttransplantation cyclophosphamide. Data came from immunoSEQ multiplex PCR; TCRdb stores just in-frame clones and leaves some out. The sample has about 21,000 clones, 80% to 90% seen once. Controls had myeloablative marrow grafts with methotrexate and calcineurin inhibitor, sampled at 1 year. Sequencing was performed on PBMCs, taken about 13 months after allogeneic stem cell transplant with calcineurin inhibitor and methotrexate. The receptor source for this set is a female patient between 30 and 40 years old who received an allogeneic stem cell transplant from an unrelated donor, was CMV-positive, and had acute and chronic GVHD. Part of the T cells may come from the graft donor.

The gene calls are TRBV9 and TRBJ2-1; tentative D call: TRBD2 (5 bases). There are 13 residues in the CDR3. V lost 4 bases to trimming and J lost 5 bases, with 10 bases between them. Per the germline V gene, CDR1 is SGDLS and CDR2 is YYNGEE. The CDR3 nucleotides are TGTGCCAGCAGCCCCCTCGGGAACAATGAGCAGTTCTTC. It yields the protein CASSPLGNNEQFF.

This clone has just a few counts. The chain links TRBV13 to TRBJ1-1, with unresolved D. The CDR3 has 15 residues. Germline CDR1 reads PRHDT; CDR2 reads FYEKMQ (reference sequence). V lost 5 bases, J lost 1 base, and 14 bases lay in between. The CDR3 DNA sequence: TGTGCCAGCAGCCCGCGCAATTCTGGGAACACTGAAGCTTTCTTT. Translating it yields CASSPRNSGNTEAFF.

V is TRBV15 and J is TRBJ2-7, with a weak D call TRBD2 (6 bases). The germline CDR1 and CDR2 sequences are LNHNV and YYDKDF (reference sequence). The length of the CDR3 is 14 residues. Trimming took off 1 base at V and 2 bases at J, with 9 bases between the two ends. The DNA for the CDR3 is TGTGCCACCAGCAGAGTTCGCGGGACCTACGAGCAGTACTTC. Translating gives CATSRVRGTYEQYF.

The chain combines TRBV5-1 with TRBJ1-2; D uncertain. V lost 2 bases, J lost 7 bases, and 6 bases lay in between. The germline V gene has CDR1 SGHRS and CDR2 YFSETQ. The CDR3 length is 11 residues. In DNA, the CDR3 is TGCGCCAGCAGCTTCGGCGGTGGCTACACCTTC. Amino acid sequence: CASSFGGGYTF.

V usage is TRBV9 and J usage is TRBJ1-2, with D possibly being TRBD1 (6 bases). The CDR3 is 16 residues long. Trimming took off 4 bases at V and 8 bases at J, with 24 bases between the two ends. From germline, CDR1 is SGDLS and CDR2 YYNGEE. CDR3 amino acids: CASSPRGGAASGGYTF. Written as DNA, the CDR3 is TGTGCCAGCAGCCCGCGAGGGGGGGCAGCGTCGGGGGGCTACACCTTC.

The V gene is TRBV7-9, the J gene TRBJ2-7; 10 bases are shared with TRBD2. The trim removed 6 bases at V and 2 bases at J, leaving 10 bases unmatched. Germline CDR1 is SEHNR and CDR2 is FQNEAQ (reference sequence). The CDR3 sequence is 16 residues long. CDR3 protein: CASRASGTSVTYEQYF. CDR3 DNA: TGTGCCAGCAGGGCTAGTGGGACTAGCGTAACCTACGAGCAGTACTTC.

The chain uses TRBV7-2 and TRBJ2-3, with a tentative D call TRBD2 (5 bases). Trimming removed 5 bases at V and 5 bases at J, with 20 bases between. The CDR3 loop spans 16 amino acids. The germline CDR1 and CDR2 sequences are SGHTA and FQGNSA. CDR3 in amino acids: CASSHLSGSFVDTQYF. The CDR3 nucleotides are TGTGCCAGCAGCCATCTCAGCGGTTCGTTTGTAGATACGCAGTATTTT. Full variable domain (remainder filled in from reference TRBV7-2 and TRBJ2-3): GAGVSQSPSNKVTEKGKDVELRCDPISGHTALYWYRQSLGQGLEFLIYFQGNSAPDKSGLPSDRFSAERTGGSVSTLTIQRTQQEDSAVYLCASSHLSGSFVDTQYFGPGTRLTVL.

The chain has TRBV29-1 and TRBJ1-2, with 8 nucleotides matching TRBD1. Germline V gene data show CDR1 as SQVTM and CDR2 as ANQGSEA. There are 12 residues in the CDR3. The V segment lost 6 bases and the J segment 8 bases; nucleotides outside the gene matches: 8. CDR3 in DNA: TGCAGCGTCGGCGGACAGGGCCGGGGCTACACCTTC. This sequence encodes CSVGGQGRGYTF.

This clone occurred once. The V call is TRBV25-1, the J call TRBJ2-7; 8 nucleotides agree with TRBD1. The CDR3 is 15 residues long. J gave up 1 base and V 5 bases, and 7 bases lay outside the gene matches. Germline V gene sequence: CDR1 MGHDK, CDR2 SYGVNS. CDR3 residues: CASSRGDRFSYEQYF. The CDR3 coding sequence is TGTGCCAGCAGTAGGGGGGACAGGTTTTCCTACGAGCAGTACTTC.

The V gene is TRBV2, the J gene TRBJ2-7; 7 bases line up with TRBD2. J gave up 2 bases and V 4 bases, and 17 bases lay outside the gene matches. The CDR3 contains 18 residues. The germline V gene has CDR1 SNHLY and CDR2 FYNNEI. CDR3 DNA sequence: TGTGCCAGCAGTGGGCCAAGGGGACCGGGACTACAAACCTACGAGCAGTACTTC. This translates into CASSGPRGPGLQTYEQYF. Variable domain in full (rest from reference TRBV2 and TRBJ2-7): EPEVTQTPSHQVTQMGQEVILRCVPISNHLYFYWYRQILGQKVEFLVSFYNNEISEKSEIFDDQFSVERPDGSNFTLKIRSTKLEDSAMYFCASSGPRGPGLQTYEQYFGPGTRLTVT.

In DNA form, the CDR3 reads TGTGCCAGCAGCGAGACAGTTAACTATGGCTACACCTTC. Its protein is CASSETVNYGYTF. This chain uses TRBV9 with TRBJ1-2; perhaps TRBD1 as D (5 bases). Germline V gene data show CDR1 as SGDLS and CDR2 as YYNGEE. V was trimmed by 3 bases and J by 1 base, leaving 7 bases between them. The CDR3 is made up of 13 amino acids.

V and J are TRBV19 and TRBJ1-4, with a weak D call TRBD1 (6 bases). V lost 5 bases and J 11 bases, leaving 12 bases between the germline ends. CDR1 and CDR2 from the germline V gene are LNHDA and SQIVND (reference sequence). The CDR3 loop spans 12 amino acids. CDR3 nucleotide sequence: TGTGCCAGTAGTGGACAGCTTGGTAAACTGTTTTTT. This gives the protein CASSGQLGKLFF.

A few counts support this clone. The chain's CDR3 is CAIKYRVENTEAFF. In DNA, the CDR3 is TGTGCCATCAAGTATCGGGTGGAGAACACTGAAGCTTTCTTT. This chain uses TRBV10-3 with TRBJ1-1; D remains unclear. The germline V gene has CDR1 ENHRY and CDR2 SYGVKD. Trimming stripped 7 bases from V and 1 base from J, with 13 bases between. CDR3 length equals 14 residues.

The chain's CDR3 is CATSRGGQGNQPQHF. CDR3 coding DNA: TGTGCCACCAGCAGAGGGGGGCAGGGCAATCAGCCCCAGCATTTT. The chain uses TRBV15 and TRBJ1-5; tentative D call: TRBD1 (6 bases). This CDR3 contains 15 residues. The V end was cut by 1 base, the J end by 2 bases, with 9 bases between. Germline V gene data show CDR1 as LNHNV and CDR2 as YYDKDF (reference sequence). The full variable domain, in which reference TRBV15 and TRBJ1-5 provide the parts outside the CDR3, is DAMVIQNPRYQVTQFGKPVTLSCSQTLNHNVMYWYQQKSSQAPKLLFHYYDKDFNNEADTPDNFQSRRPNTSFCFLDIRSPGLGDTAMYLCATSRGGQGNQPQHFGDGTRLSIL.

This clone was recorded only once. The rearrangement joins TRBV7-6 to TRBJ2-3; the match to TRBD2 covers 10 bases. CDR3 length equals 15 residues. Germline CDR1 and CDR2: SGHVS and FNYEAQ. The V segment lost 6 bases and the J segment 1 base; nucleotides outside the gene matches: 4. CDR3 sequence: CASRPTSGGTDTQYF. CDR3 DNA sequence: TGTGCCAGCAGGCCAACTAGCGGGGGCACAGATACGCAGTATTTT.

In this sample, this clone turned up a few times. This CDR3 is CASSREGVAYGYTF. CDR3 DNA: TGTGCCAGCAGTAGGGAAGGGGTAGCCTATGGCTACACCTTC. This chain connects TRBV6-6 to TRBJ1-2; possible D gene TRBD1, 5 bases. This CDR3 has 14 amino acids. V lost 5 bases to trimming and J lost 4 bases, with 14 bases between them. Germline lookup yields CDR1 MNHNY and CDR2 SVGAGI (reference sequence).

The V gene is TRBV18, the J gene TRBJ2-7; 8 nucleotides line up with TRBD2. The CDR3 consists of 15 residues. J was trimmed by 2 bases and V by 5 bases; bases with no gene match: 8. Germline V lookup: CDR1 KGHSH, CDR2 LQKENI. The CDR3 nucleotides are TGTGCCAGCTCAGCCCAGCGGGAGCGCACCTACGAGCAGTACTTC. Protein product: CASSAQRERTYEQYF.

The V and J genes are TRBV28 and TRBJ1-5; D unclear. With 3 bases removed from V and 7 bases from J, the gap between germline ends came to 10 bases. The CDR3 length is 13 residues. The germline gives CDR1 MDHEN, CDR2 SYDVKM. DNA for the CDR3: TGTGCCAGCAGTTTGTCCTTTTTGCAGCCCCAGCATTTT. Its translation: CASSLSFLQPQHF.

V and J are TRBV6-1 and TRBJ2-3; weak D call: TRBD2 (6 bases). From germline, CDR1 is MNHNS and CDR2 SASEGT. The CDR3 consists of 14 residues. V was pared by 5 bases and J by 5 bases, with 14 bases between. CDR3 nucleotide sequence: TGTGCCAGCAGTACGGCGGGGACCCTAGATACGCAGTATTTT. Protein sequence: CASSTAGTLDTQYF.

This clone has only one observation. The chain combines TRBV29-1 with TRBJ2-7; 7 bases align to TRBD1. The J segment lost 2 bases and the V segment lost 7 bases, leaving 2 bases of the junction unmatched. This CDR3 has 11 residues. The germline V gene has CDR1 SQVTM and CDR2 ANQGSEA. The CDR3 region is CSGGTAYEQYF. The CDR3, as DNA: TGCAGCGGTGGGACAGCCTACGAGCAGTACTTC.

The rearrangement joins TRBV9 to TRBJ2-5; a weak D match, TRBD2 (5 bases). This CDR3 has 13 residues. Per germline, CDR1 SGDLS and CDR2 YYNGEE. The V end lost 4 bases, the J end lost 11 bases, and 18 bases lay between the germline ends. CDR3 residues: CASSPRPEGEQYF. Here the CDR3 DNA reads TGTGCCAGCAGCCCCCGTCCCGAGGGAGAGCAGTACTTC.

The rearrangement links TRBV2 to TRBJ1-1, with 9 positions matching TRBD1. CDR3 length: 16 amino acids. J gave up 3 bases and V 8 bases, and 13 bases lay outside the gene matches. Germline CDR1 and CDR2: SNHLY and FYNNEI. The CDR3 nucleotides are TGTGCCAGCGGAGGGGACAGGGACGGGGTTGACACTGAAGCTTTCTTT. The encoded protein is CASGGDRDGVDTEAFF.

V and J are TRBV30 and TRBJ2-3; 11 nucleotides line up with TRBD2. The CDR3 is 16 amino acids. Looked up from germline, CDR1 is GTSNPN and CDR2 is SVGIG (reference sequence). V shed 5 bases, J shed 4 bases, and the junction held 11 bases outside the gene matches. CDR3 in amino acids: CAWAILAGGRADTQYF. Here the CDR3 DNA reads TGTGCCTGGGCAATCTTAGCGGGAGGGCGGGCAGATACGCAGTATTTT. The entire variable domain, with the rest obtained from reference TRBV30 and TRBJ2-3, is as follows: SQTIHQWPATLVQPVGSPLSLECTVEGTSNPNLYWYRQAAGRGLQLLFYSVGIGQISSEVPQNLSASRPQDRQFILSSKKLLLSDSGFYLCAWAILAGGRADTQYFGPGTRLTVL.

This rearrangement joins TRBV7-9 to TRBJ2-3; a possible D gene is TRBD1 (6 bases). V gave up 2 bases and J gave up 9 bases, with 15 bases separating them. This CDR3 is 14 amino acids long. Germline V gives CDR1 SEHNR, CDR2 FQNEAQ (reference sequence). CDR3 sequence reads: CASSLLPSGGTQYF. CDR3 DNA: TGTGCCAGCAGCTTACTCCCGAGTGGGGGCACGCAGTATTTT.

The chain carries TRBV27 and TRBJ1-1, with D perhaps matching TRBD1 (6 bases). V lost 5 bases and J 1 base, leaving 11 bases between the germline ends. CDR3 length: 14 amino acids. Germline lookup yields CDR1 MNHEY and CDR2 SMNVEV (reference sequence). The DNA of the CDR3 is TGTGCCAGCAGTCCCGGGACACCGAACACTGAAGCTTTCTTT. It is translated as CASSPGTPNTEAFF.

The CDR3 sequence: CASSPRRGETQYF. CDR3 DNA: TGTGCCAGCAGCCCCCGTCGAGGGGAGACCCAGTACTTC. The chain links TRBV7-3 to TRBJ2-5; D is possibly TRBD2 (5 bases). Germline V lookup: CDR1 SGHTA, CDR2 FQGTGA. Trimming removed 5 bases from V and 5 bases from J, with 12 bases in between. The CDR3 is 13 amino acids. Full variable domain (outside the CDR3, taken from reference TRBV7-3 and TRBJ2-5): GAGVSQTPSNKVTEKGKYVELRCDPISGHTALYWYRQSLGQGPEFLIYFQGTGAADDSGLPNDRFFAVRPEGSVSTLKIQRTERGDSAVYLCASSPRRGETQYFGPGTRLLVL.

This clone was detected once. The chain joins TRBV20-1 to TRBJ2-1; 7 bases are a match to TRBD2. Germline assignment: CDR1 DFQATT and CDR2 SNEGSKA (reference sequence). The CDR3 is 11 amino acids. The trim removed 5 bases at V and 10 bases at J, leaving 5 bases unmatched. In DNA, the CDR3 is TGCAGTGCTGGGGGGGAGGGCGAGCAGTTCTTC. The encoded protein is CSAGGEGEQFF.